This T cell receptor (beta chain) derives from a study of Graves' ophthalmopathy and Graves' hyperthyroidism. RNA transcripts were the template, and TCR beta CDR3 regions were amplified from them. Following a first-round RT-PCR that used HTBI primers, a second-round multiplex PCR was carried out. Using its own MiXCR run on the multiplex PCR reads, TCRdb lists one record per CDR3 protein. The sample includes around 670,000 distinct CDR3 sequences, roughly 40% seen only once; the top ten take approximately 46%. Germline CDR1 reads SQVTM; CDR2 reads ANQGSEA. J was trimmed by 11 bases and V by 4 bases; bases with no gene match: 12. CDR3 size: 15 residues. General study points: Distinction of ophthalmopathy from stable hyperthyroidism by a 13-signature model reached about 87% sensitivity and 81.08% specificity.

In the case of this clonotype: Its target is not known.

PBMCs were obtained from about 10 ml of fresh peripheral blood. This sequence joins TRBV29-1 and TRBJ1-5; 12 nucleotides align to TRBD1. Input material: peripheral blood. The source is an adult man with Graves' ophthalmopathy. Written as DNA, the CDR3 is TGCAGCGTTGCCGGGACAGGGGGCATTGGAGAGACCCAGCATTTT. Translating gives CSVAGTGGIGETQHF.